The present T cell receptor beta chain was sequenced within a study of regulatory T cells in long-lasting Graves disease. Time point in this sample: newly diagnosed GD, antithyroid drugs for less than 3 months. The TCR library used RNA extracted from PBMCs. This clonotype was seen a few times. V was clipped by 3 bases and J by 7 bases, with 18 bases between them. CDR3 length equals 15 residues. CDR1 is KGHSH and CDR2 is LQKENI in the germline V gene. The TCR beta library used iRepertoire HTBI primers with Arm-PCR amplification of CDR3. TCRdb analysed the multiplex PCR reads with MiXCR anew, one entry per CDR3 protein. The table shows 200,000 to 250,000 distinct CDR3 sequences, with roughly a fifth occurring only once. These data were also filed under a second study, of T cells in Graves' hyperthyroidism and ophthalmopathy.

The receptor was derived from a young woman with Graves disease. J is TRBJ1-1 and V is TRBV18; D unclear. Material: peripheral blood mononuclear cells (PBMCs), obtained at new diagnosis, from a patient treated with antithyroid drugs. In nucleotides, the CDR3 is TGTGCCAGCTCACCTCCCCCCCCGGGCTGGGGTGAAGCTTTCTTT. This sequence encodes CASSPPPPGWGEAFF. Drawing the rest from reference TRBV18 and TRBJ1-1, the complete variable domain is NAGVMQNPRHLVRRRGQEARLRCSPMKGHSHVYWYRQLPEEGLKFMVYLQKENIIDESGMPKERFSAEFPKEGPSILRIQQVVRGDSAAYFCASSPPPPGWGEAFFGQGTRLTVV.